One and the same sample provided the 25 T cell receptor beta chains below, sequenced in a study of T-cell memory formation after mild COVID-19. TCRdb redid the calling of the 5' RACE reads with MiXCR, one entry per CDR3 protein. Of about 430,000 distinct CDR3 sequences listed, 24% are singletons. Sequenced: PBMCs or a T cell subset sorted from them (not recorded which). These receptors all stem from an adult woman who had mild COVID-19 (a few samples of this study predate the infection). Cell type and time point are not known.

The sample holds many counts of this clonotype. The chain recombines TRBV15 with TRBJ2-7; D may be TRBD2 (6 bases). Germline CDR1 and CDR2: LNHNV and YYDKDF (reference sequence). The CDR3 has 18 amino acids. V dropped 0 bases and J dropped 7 bases, with 25 bases sitting between them. CDR3 sequence (DNA): TGTGCCACCAGCAGAGATGCCCGCCCGGGTCGGGGGACCGTAGAGCAGTACTTC. Protein product: CATSRDARPGRGTVEQYF.

V and J are TRBV20-1 and TRBJ2-3; no clear D. The CDR3 loop spans 11 amino acids. V lost 0 bases, J lost 7 bases, and 5 bases lay in between. Germline V gives CDR1 DFQATT, CDR2 SNEGSKA (reference sequence). The CDR3 protein is CSARDGYTQYF. CDR3 bases: TGCAGTGCTAGAGATGGGTATACGCAGTATTTT.

This clonotype was recorded a few times. The V call is TRBV7-9, the J call TRBJ2-5, with 7 bases matching TRBD1. Trimming removed 7 bases from V and 3 bases from J; junction bases left unmatched: 8. CDR3 length: 14 residues. Germline V lookup: CDR1 SEHNR, CDR2 FQNEAQ (reference sequence). CDR3 protein: CASNPRTGEETQYF. CDR3 nucleotide sequence: TGTGCCAGCAATCCTAGGACAGGTGAAGAGACCCAGTACTTC.

This clonotype occurred a few times. J is TRBJ1-1 and V is TRBV27; D gene ambiguous. Germline values: CDR1 MNHEY, CDR2 SMNVEV (reference sequence). V was shortened by 7 bases and J by 1 base, with 16 bases between the two germline ends. There are 15 residues in the CDR3. CDR3 loop: CASIMSGHGNTEAFF. The DNA of the CDR3 is TGTGCCAGCATCATGTCGGGCCACGGGAACACTGAAGCTTTCTTT.

J is TRBJ2-3 and V is TRBV29-1, with unresolved D. Trimming pared 8 bases from V and 0 bases from J, leaving 15 bases between. The CDR3 is 14 amino acids. Germline V lookup: CDR1 SQVTM, CDR2 ANQGSEA. DNA for the CDR3: TGCAGCTTTCTGACTTCGTCTAGCACAGATACGCAGTATTTT. Amino acids: CSFLTSSSTDTQYF.

This clonotype turned up a few times. This chain uses TRBV6-2 or TRBV6-3 with TRBJ2-3; TRBD1 or TRBD2 may be the D gene (5 bases each). V was shortened by 6 bases and J by 0 bases, with 13 bases between the two germline ends. Germline assignment: CDR1 MNHEY and CDR2 SVGEGT. The CDR3 spans 15 residues. The CDR3 DNA reads as TGTGCCAGCAGCCCGGGACCTTCTAGCACAGATACGCAGTATTTT. This sequence encodes CASSPGPSSTDTQYF.

This clonotype was seen a few times. The genes are TRBV2 and TRBJ2-1; TRBD2 matches at 8 bases. The CDR3 loop spans 14 amino acids. V was clipped by 7 bases and J by 7 bases; unmatched bases: 9. CDR1 is SNHLY, CDR2 FYNNEI, per germline. CDR3 loop: CASTVHGLANEQFF. In DNA form, the CDR3 reads TGTGCCAGCACTGTTCATGGACTAGCAAATGAGCAGTTCTTC.

The chain couples TRBV6-2 or TRBV6-3 to TRBJ2-1, with D perhaps matching TRBD2 (5 bases). The V end was cut by 1 base, the J end by 8 bases, with 18 bases between. There are 16 residues in the CDR3. Germline-derived CDR1 and CDR2 are MNHEY and SVGEGT. CDR3 loop: CASSYYWLAPRDEQFF. In DNA, the CDR3 is TGTGCCAGCAGTTACTATTGGCTAGCCCCAAGGGATGAGCAGTTCTTC.

The chain links TRBV12-3 or TRBV12-4 to TRBJ2-7; D gene unclear. The CDR3 is 12 residues long. V was clipped by 5 bases and J by 5 bases, with 10 bases between them. CDR3 in DNA: TGTGCCAGCAGTCCCCCCCCGGACGAGCAGTACTTC. Translation: CASSPPPDEQYF.

The chain couples TRBV29-1 to TRBJ2-1; 7 positions agree with TRBD2. The CDR3 covers 13 residues. V shed 3 bases and J 9 bases; nucleotides not matched to a gene: 8. Germline V gene sequence: CDR1 SQVTM, CDR2 ANQGSEA. The DNA of the CDR3 is TGCAGCGTTGACGGCGGGAGCGGAGGTGAGCAGTTCTTC. Translation gives CSVDGGSGGEQFF.

This clonotype was seen only a few times. The chain uses TRBV28 and TRBJ2-3; 12 positions match TRBD1. The CDR3 covers 16 residues. V lost 4 bases, J lost 0 bases, and 2 bases stayed unmatched. The germline CDR1 and CDR2 sequences are MDHEN and SYDVKM. The CDR3 region is CASSWDRGRSTDTQYF. The CDR3 nucleotides read TGTGCCAGCAGTTGGGACAGGGGGCGTAGCACAGATACGCAGTATTTT. Using reference TRBV28 and TRBJ2-3 for the parts outside the CDR3, the full variable domain is DVKVTQSSRYLVKRTGEKVFLECVQDMDHENMFWYRQDPGLGLRLIYFSYDVKMKEKGDIPEGYSVSREKKERFSLILESASTNQTSMYLCASSWDRGRSTDTQYFGPGTRLTVL.

The chain joins TRBV6-5 to TRBJ1-1, with 11 nucleotides matching TRBD1. This CDR3 is 16 amino acids long. V gave up 2 bases and J gave up 5 bases; unmatched junction bases: 7. CDR1 is MNHEY, CDR2 SVGAGI, per germline. The CDR3 loop reads CASSYRWTGGFTEAFF. The CDR3 nucleotides are TGTGCCAGCAGTTACCGATGGACAGGGGGCTTTACTGAAGCTTTCTTT.

There are many counts of this clonotype. The DNA of the CDR3 is TGTGCCAGCAGCTCTTCAGTCTACGAGCAGTACTTC. Amino acids: CASSSSVYEQYF. The chain is built from TRBV6-5 and TRBJ2-7, with D unclear. The CDR3 has 12 residues. The germline CDR1 and CDR2 sequences are MNHEY and SVGAGI. V was pared by 6 bases and J by 3 bases, with 9 bases between.

Ten or more counts support this clonotype. The gene calls are TRBV5-1 and TRBJ1-5; D uncertain. This CDR3 has 13 amino acids. V was pared by 4 bases and J by 3 bases, with 8 bases between. The V gene's germline CDR1 is SGHRS and CDR2 YFSETQ. The CDR3 DNA reads as TGCGCCAGCAGCGTGGGTGACAATCAGCCCCAGCATTTT. This gives the protein CASSVGDNQPQHF. Variable domain in full (rest from reference TRBV5-1 and TRBJ1-5): KAGVTQTPRYLIKTRGQQVTLSCSPISGHRSVSWYQQTPGQGLQFLFEYFSETQRNKGNFPGRFSGRQFSNSRSEMNVSTLELGDSALYLCASSVGDNQPQHFGDGTRLSIL.

This clonotype was observed a few times. The chain uses TRBV5-6 and TRBJ2-5, with 10 bases matching TRBD1. Germline assignment: CDR1 SGHDT and CDR2 YYEEEE. The CDR3 totals 13 residues. V gave up 3 bases and J gave up 10 bases; unmatched junction bases: 6. The CDR3 sequence is CASSWGTGDVQYF. As DNA, the CDR3 is TGTGCCAGCAGCTGGGGGACAGGGGACGTCCAGTACTTC.

This clonotype was counted a few times. This chain joins TRBV7-6 and TRBJ2-1; possibly TRBD1 for D (7 bases). Trimming removed 5 bases at V and 10 bases at J, with 21 bases between. Germline CDR1 reads SGHVS; CDR2 reads FNYEAQ. The CDR3 is 15 residues long. In DNA form, the CDR3 reads TGTGCCAGCAGCACCCCGGGGGAGAGGGGGCGGGAGCAGTTCTTC. Encoded protein: CASSTPGERGREQFF.

This chain connects TRBV7-9 to TRBJ2-3; D remains ambiguous. The germline CDR1 and CDR2 sequences are SEHNR and FQNEAQ (reference sequence). The CDR3 length is 13 residues. Trimming stripped 5 bases from V and 4 bases from J, with 10 bases between. The DNA of the CDR3 is TGTGCCAGCAGCCCTTTTAGTTCAGATACGCAGTATTTT. Encoded protein: CASSPFSSDTQYF.

This clonotype is a singleton in its sample. This sequence joins TRBV6-2 or TRBV6-3 and TRBJ2-7; no reliable D call. This CDR3 comprises 15 residues. CDR1 and CDR2 (germline): MNHEY, SVGEGT. The V and J ends lost 2 bases and 0 bases respectively, with 11 bases between them. The CDR3 nucleotides read TGTGCCAGCAGTTACAGAGGCTACCCCTCCTACGAGCAGTACTTC. Residues: CASSYRGYPSYEQYF.

There are many counts of this clonotype. The rearrangement uses TRBV6-1 and TRBJ2-5; D gene uncertain. The CDR3 has 14 residues. Trimming stripped 6 bases from V and 7 bases from J, with 18 bases between. Germline CDR1 is MNHNS and CDR2 is SASEGT. CDR3 sequence: CASRAGPYFATQYF. In DNA form, the CDR3 reads TGTGCCAGCAGGGCCGGGCCCTATTTCGCGACCCAGTACTTC.

There are a few counts of this clonotype. The gene calls are TRBV4-3 and TRBJ2-7; D is uncertain. V was pared by 2 bases and J by 5 bases, with 16 bases between. From germline, CDR1 is LGHNA and CDR2 YSLEER. There are 15 residues in the CDR3. CDR3 sequence reads: CASSQNRAATDEQYF. The DNA for the CDR3 is TGCGCCAGCAGCCAAAACCGGGCCGCAACTGACGAGCAGTACTTC.

This clonotype has just a few counts. V and J are TRBV4-1 and TRBJ2-2, with D possibly being TRBD1 or TRBD2 (5 bases each). CDR1 and CDR2 (germline): MGHRA, YSYEKL. Deletions cut 0 bases from V and 3 bases from J, with 26 bases between. This CDR3 region has 21 residues. DNA for the CDR3: TGCGCCAGCAGCCAAGATATGGGGGACGTACCACACCGGGCGTACACCGGGGAGCTGTTTTTT. It translates to CASSQDMGDVPHRAYTGELFF.

This sequence joins TRBV30 and TRBJ1-1; D gene unclear. Trimming took off 1 base at V and 7 bases at J, with 10 bases between the two ends. The CDR3 loop spans 12 amino acids. Germline V gene sequence: CDR1 GTSNPN, CDR2 SVGIG (reference sequence). CDR3 region: CAWSGVVDEAFF. The CDR3 DNA follows: TGTGCCTGGAGTGGTGTCGTGGATGAAGCTTTCTTT.

This chain joins TRBV3-1 and TRBJ1-6, with TRBD1 matching 9 bases. Germline-derived CDR1 and CDR2 are LGHDT and YNNKEL (reference sequence). This CDR3 is 15 amino acids long. With 4 bases clipped from V and 7 bases from J, the junction kept 5 bases outside the gene matches. The CDR3 reads CASSPRDRANSPLHF. Written as DNA, the CDR3 is TGTGCCAGCAGCCCGCGGGACAGGGCAAATTCACCCCTCCACTTT.

J is TRBJ2-4 and V is TRBV11-2, with TRBD2 identical over 7 bases. Germline trimming cut 5 bases from V and 5 bases from J; bases unmatched to any gene: 12. The CDR3 contains 16 residues. Germline lookup yields CDR1 SGHAT and CDR2 FQNNGV. CDR3 nucleotide sequence: TGTGCCAGCAGCCCCCGAATGGGGAGGGCCCAAAACATTCAGTACTTC. This translates into CASSPRMGRAQNIQYF.

The sample holds many counts of this clonotype. The chain links TRBV7-9 to TRBJ2-7, with D possibly TRBD2 on 6 matching bases. Trimming stripped 4 bases from V and 1 base from J, with 14 bases between. Per the germline V gene, CDR1 is SEHNR and CDR2 is FQNEAQ (reference sequence). The CDR3 consists of 15 residues. DNA for the CDR3: TGTGCCAGCAGCTGGTCAACGACTAGTTCCTACGAGCAGTACTTC. It is translated as CASSWSTTSSYEQYF. Together with reference TRBV7-9 and TRBJ2-7, the CDR3 gives the full variable domain: DTGVSQNPRHKITKRGQNVTFRCDPISEHNRLYWYRQTLGQGPEFLTYFQNEAQLEKSRLLSDRFSAERPKGSFSTLEIQRTEQGDSAMYLCASSWSTTSSYEQYFGPGTRLTVT.